This T cell receptor beta chain emerged from a study of blood T cells in healthy people across ages. V shed 3 bases and J shed 7 bases, with 7 bases lying between them. Germline CDR1 reads MDHEN; CDR2 reads SYDVKM. The CDR3 loop spans 12 amino acids. The use of a sample-barcoded 5' primer and a J-beta primer mix characterized a second PCR of roughly 6 to 11 cycles. In TCRdb, the 5' RACE reads were re-called with MiXCR into one record per CDR3 protein. The sample lists 590,000 or so distinct CDR3 sequences, about 30% occurring once. The genes are TRBV28 and TRBJ1-5; no definite D call. The sequence was collected from a woman older than 75 in good health. The material sequenced was blood. CDR3 bases: TGTGCCAGCAGTTTTTTCCGCCAGCCCCAGCATTTT. It encodes CASSFFRQPQHF. Looking up the rest from reference TRBV28 and TRBJ1-5 gives the full variable domain: DVKVTQSSRYLVKRTGEKVFLECVQDMDHENMFWYRQDPGLGLRLIYFSYDVKMKEKGDIPEGYSVSREKKERFSLILESASTNQTSMYLCASSFFRQPQHFGDGTRLSIL.